This entry lists 29 T cell receptor beta chains sequenced from one sample in a study of post-analysis software for immune sequencing data. Points from the study as a whole: Four to six TRBV segments were significantly more frequent in patients than in controls. TRBV5-6, TRBV5-1 and TRBV20-1 were among these segments.

Prepared TCR beta cDNA libraries contained unique molecular identifiers. TCRdb independently ran MiXCR on the PCR reads; one entry per CDR3 protein. The table includes approximately 460,000 distinct CDR3 sequences, roughly 45% detected once. Antigen specificity for these receptors is unknown. Sequenced sample: blood. These receptors were collected from a girl between 10 and 17 years old with multiple sclerosis.

The V and J genes are TRBV7-3 and TRBJ2-1; D is unclear. V dropped 2 bases and J dropped 8 bases, with 13 bases sitting between them. The CDR3 spans 14 residues. Germline assignment: CDR1 SGHTA and CDR2 FQGTGA. The CDR3 DNA sequence: TGTGCCAGCAGCTTATATGTGTGGCCTGATGAGCAGTTCTTC. The encoded protein is CASSLYVWPDEQFF.

This clonotype was counted a few times. The rearrangement uses TRBV20-1 and TRBJ2-5, with D hard to call. The CDR3 loop spans 11 amino acids. V was pared by 3 bases and J by 11 bases, with 13 bases between. Germline CDR1 and CDR2: DFQATT and SNEGSKA (reference sequence). The CDR3 loop reads CSASPRQEQYF. CDR3 in DNA: TGCAGTGCTAGTCCCCGTCAGGAGCAGTACTTC.

This chain joins TRBV7-3 and TRBJ2-7, with 11 positions matching TRBD2. From germline, CDR1 is SGHTA and CDR2 FQGTGA. J gave up 5 bases and V 5 bases, and 2 bases lay outside the gene matches. The CDR3 runs 13 residues. CDR3 bases: TGTGCCAGCAGCGTGACTAGCGGGAACGAGCAGTACTTC. This sequence encodes CASSVTSGNEQYF.

This clonotype was counted between two and nine times. The chain is built from TRBV29-1 and TRBJ2-2; the D gene is possibly TRBD1 (5 bases). The germline V gene encodes CDR1 SQVTM and CDR2 ANQGSEA. The CDR3 spans 13 residues. Trimming took off 3 bases at V and 4 bases at J, with 9 bases between the two ends. The CDR3 DNA is TGCAGCGTTGATCTCAGGGCCACCGGGGAGCTGTTTTTT. It translates to CSVDLRATGELFF.

DNA of the CDR3: TGCGCCAGCAGCCAAGACGTGACAGTACAAGAGACCCAGTACTTC. Encoded protein: CASSQDVTVQETQYF. This chain links TRBV4-1 with TRBJ2-7; TRBD1 is a possible D gene (5 bases). Matching the DNA end better, TRBJ2-5 makes the J call doubtful. CDR1 and CDR2 (germline): MGHRA, YSYEKL. The CDR3 consists of 15 residues.

The V gene is TRBV24-1, the J gene TRBJ2-7; 7 bases agree with TRBD1. Trimming took 2 bases from V and 3 from J; bases not matched to a gene: 6. The CDR3 covers 15 residues. CDR1 is KGHDR and CDR2 is SFDVKD in the germline V gene. This CDR3 is CATSDWQGEFYEQYF. In DNA, the CDR3 is TGTGCCACCAGTGATTGGCAGGGGGAATTCTACGAGCAGTACTTC.

V usage is TRBV24-1 and J usage is TRBJ2-4, with D hard to call. Trimming pared 0 bases from V and 15 bases from J, leaving 8 bases between. The CDR3 totals 11 residues. Germline values: CDR1 KGHDR, CDR2 SFDVKD. CDR3 residues: CATSDLDRWYF. The CDR3 DNA follows: TGTGCCACCAGTGATTTGGATCGGTGGTACTTC.

This clonotype has a handful of counts. DNA for the CDR3: TGTGCCAGCAGGGGACTAGCGGGAGTTGGGACCCAGTACTTC. Translation gives CASRGLAGVGTQYF. V is TRBV2 and J is TRBJ2-7; TRBD2 agrees at 14 bases. TRBJ2-5 explains the end of the DNA better; the J call may be wrong. Per the germline V gene, CDR1 is SNHLY and CDR2 is FYNNEI. There are 14 residues in the CDR3.

V gene TRBV29-1 combines with J gene TRBJ2-1; 9 bases match TRBD1. Germline assignment: CDR1 SQVTM and CDR2 ANQGSEA. The CDR3 covers 14 residues. The V gene end was trimmed by 3 bases and the J gene end by 11 bases; junction bases not matched to a gene: 11. CDR3 residues: CSVEAGQGWNKQFF. CDR3 in DNA: TGCAGCGTTGAGGCGGGACAGGGTTGGAATAAGCAGTTCTTC.

V usage is TRBV5-5 and J usage is TRBJ2-3; TRBD1 matches 7 bases. The CDR3 covers 15 residues. The germline V gene encodes CDR1 SGHKS and CDR2 YYEKEE (reference sequence). V shed 3 bases and J 0 bases; nucleotides not matched to a gene: 4. For the CDR3, the DNA is TGTGCCAGCAGCTGGTGGACAGGAAGCACAGATACGCAGTATTTT. Translation: CASSWWTGSTDTQYF.

The chain combines TRBV20-1 with TRBJ2-7; TRBD1 matches 7 bases. This CDR3 spans 15 amino acids. Germline V gene lookup returns CDR1 DFQATT and CDR2 SNEGSKA (reference sequence). V trimming: 5 bases; J trimming: 4 bases; junction bases outside the gene matches: 14. CDR3 DNA sequence: TGCAGTGCTGGAAGCGCCCCGGGACAGAGATACGAGCAGTACTTC. This translates into CSAGSAPGQRYEQYF.

This clonotype was picked up a small number of times. The chain links TRBV6-2 or TRBV6-3 to TRBJ2-7, with 9 positions matching TRBD2. This CDR3 spans 15 amino acids. Losses at the gene ends were 6 bases for V and 5 bases for J; bases not matched to a gene: 11. The germline CDR1 and CDR2 sequences are MNHEY and SVGEGT. The CDR3 DNA reads as TGTGCCAGCAGGCCTCTAGCGGGAAAGGTCGACGAGCAGTACTTC. This sequence encodes CASRPLAGKVDEQYF.

This clonotype occurred a few times. The chain combines TRBV7-2 with TRBJ2-1; TRBD2 matches at 13 bases. Germline assignment: CDR1 SGHTA and CDR2 FQGNSA. This CDR3 is 18 amino acids long. Trimming cost V 5 bases and J 8 bases; bases outside gene matches: 15. The CDR3 reads CASSPQRRLAGGADEQFF. As DNA, the CDR3 is TGTGCCAGCAGCCCCCAGCGGCGACTAGCGGGAGGCGCGGATGAGCAGTTCTTC.

The CDR3 nucleotides are TGTGCCAGCAGTTTGGGGGGAAACGTCTACGAGCAGTACTTC. Translation: CASSLGGNVYEQYF. The chain employs TRBV28 and TRBJ2-7, with a tentative D call TRBD2 (6 bases). The CDR3 runs to 14 residues. Between the trimmed V and J ends, which lost 3 bases and 3 bases, there was a span of 12 bases. The germline V gene encodes CDR1 MDHEN and CDR2 SYDVKM.

The chain couples TRBV3-1 to TRBJ1-1; D is undetermined. This CDR3 comprises 16 residues. From germline, CDR1 is LGHDT and CDR2 YNNKEL (reference sequence). The V end was cut by 4 bases, the J end by 1 base, with 16 bases between. The CDR3 spells CASSPTKILQNTEAFF. The CDR3 region has the DNA TGTGCCAGCAGCCCTACGAAGATACTACAGAACACTGAAGCTTTCTTT.

The chain recombines TRBV7-9 with TRBJ2-2; TRBD1 might be the D (6 bases). Trimming removed 8 bases at V and 3 bases at J, with 13 bases between. The CDR3 consists of 14 residues. Per germline, CDR1 SEHNR and CDR2 FQNEAQ (reference sequence). The chain's CDR3 is CASPGQIHTGELFF. CDR3 DNA: TGTGCCAGCCCCGGACAGATACACACCGGGGAGCTGTTTTTT.

J is TRBJ2-3 and V is TRBV28, with TRBD2 matching over 9 bases. The germline CDR1 and CDR2 sequences are MDHEN and SYDVKM. The CDR3 is made up of 16 amino acids. J lost 7 bases, V lost 6 bases, and 14 bases had no gene match. CDR3 DNA: TGTGCCAGCAGCAATTCGGTTAGCGGGAGTAGACATACGCAGTATTTT. Encoded protein: CASSNSVSGSRHTQYF.

This clonotype was observed a few times. This chain joins TRBV6-1 and TRBJ2-1; D gene unclear. Trimming cost V 5 bases and J 0 bases, with 8 bases left between them. The CDR3 covers 14 residues. Germline CDR1 is MNHNS and CDR2 is SASEGT. The CDR3 protein is CASSTKSSYNEQFF. As DNA, the CDR3 is TGTGCCAGCAGTACCAAAAGCTCCTACAATGAGCAGTTCTTC.

In this sample, this clonotype turned up a few times. The J gene is TRBJ1-5, the V gene TRBV7-8, with D hard to call. The CDR3 is 13 residues long. Germline CDR1 reads SGHVS; CDR2 reads FQNEAQ. V lost 5 bases and J lost 9, with 14 bases in between. The CDR3 region is CASSLRAARPQHF. As DNA, the CDR3 is TGTGCCAGCAGCCTACGGGCCGCCCGGCCCCAGCATTTT.

The rearrangement links TRBV28 to TRBJ2-1, with TRBD2 identical over 11 bases. The junction had 7 bases not matched to a gene; V was cut back by 2 bases and J by 4 bases. CDR1 and CDR2 (germline): MDHEN, SYDVKM. There are 17 residues in the CDR3. The CDR3: CASSLRGSGRVYNEQFF. The CDR3 bases are TGTGCCAGCAGTTTACGGGGTAGCGGGAGGGTGTACAATGAGCAGTTCTTC. Using reference TRBV28 and TRBJ2-1 for the parts outside the CDR3, the full variable domain is DVKVTQSSRYLVKRTGEKVFLECVQDMDHENMFWYRQDPGLGLRLIYFSYDVKMKEKGDIPEGYSVSREKKERFSLILESASTNQTSMYLCASSLRGSGRVYNEQFFGPGTRLTVL.

The chain carries TRBV5-5 and TRBJ1-2; 7 nucleotides agree with TRBD1. CDR1 and CDR2 from the germline V gene are SGHKS and YYEKEE (reference sequence). The CDR3 is 16 residues long. Unmatched junction bases numbered 11, after V lost 2 bases and J lost 4 bases. CDR3 coding DNA: TGTGCCAGCAGCTTACGGTTCGAACAGGGGATCTATGGCTACACCTTC. Encoded protein: CASSLRFEQGIYGYTF.

This clonotype was observed once. J is TRBJ1-5 and V is TRBV9; D not certain. CDR1 and CDR2 from the germline V gene are SGDLS and YYNGEE. V was clipped by 0 bases and J by 7 bases, with 11 bases between them. The CDR3 covers 14 residues. The CDR3 DNA follows: TGTGCCAGCAGCGTAGGATTGGAGGAACAGCCCCAGCATTTT. Its protein is CASSVGLEEQPQHF.

This chain uses TRBV7-9 with TRBJ2-1; 11 nucleotides match TRBD2. The V gene's germline CDR1 is SEHNR and CDR2 FQNEAQ (reference sequence). The CDR3 extends over 15 amino acids. The junction had 4 bases not matched to a gene; V was cut back by 5 bases and J by 4 bases. The CDR3 coding sequence is TGTGCCAGCAGCCAACTAGCGGGAGTTTACAATGAGCAGTTCTTC. This codes for CASSQLAGVYNEQFF.

V and J are TRBV3-1 and TRBJ2-7, with TRBD2 matching over 10 bases. V dropped 1 base and J dropped 4; count of bases not matched to a gene: 7. CDR3 length equals 16 residues. CDR1 LGHDT and CDR2 YNNKEL come from the germline V gene (reference sequence). Here the CDR3 reads CASSQAPSGSGYEQYF. The CDR3 DNA is TGTGCCAGCAGCCAAGCGCCTAGCGGGAGTGGTTACGAGCAGTACTTC.

V gene TRBV2 combines with J gene TRBJ1-1, with D possibly matching TRBD1 (5 bases). With 0 bases removed from V and 1 base from J, the gap between germline ends came to 12 bases. Germline lookup yields CDR1 SNHLY and CDR2 FYNNEI. CDR3 length equals 16 residues. This CDR3 reads CASSEAPGMGNTEAFF. The CDR3 DNA reads as TGTGCCAGCAGTGAAGCTCCAGGGATGGGGAACACTGAAGCTTTCTTT.

The chain is built from TRBV7-2 and TRBJ2-7; no definite D call. V lost 0 bases and J 3 bases, leaving 6 bases between the germline ends. Looked up from germline, CDR1 is SGHTA and CDR2 is FQGNSA. The length of the CDR3 is 13 residues. The CDR3: CASSLAFGYEQYF. The CDR3 nucleotides read TGTGCCAGCAGCTTAGCGTTCGGCTACGAGCAGTACTTC.

This chain links TRBV18 with TRBJ2-5, with D perhaps TRBD2 (6 bases). Germline V lookup: CDR1 KGHSH, CDR2 LQKENI. The CDR3 totals 12 residues. V was trimmed by 6 bases and J by 11 bases, leaving 16 bases between them. CDR3: CASSDYYDEQYF. The CDR3 DNA is TGTGCCAGCTCGGACTACTATGATGAGCAGTACTTC.

The V and J genes are TRBV15 and TRBJ1-1, with D perhaps matching TRBD1 (6 bases). The germline CDR1 and CDR2 sequences are LNHNV and YYDKDF (reference sequence). The length of the CDR3 is 14 residues. Deletions cut 5 bases from V and 1 base from J, with 11 bases between. The DNA for the CDR3 is TGTGCCACCAGCTTGTACAGGGAGAACACTGAAGCTTTCTTT. This encodes CATSLYRENTEAFF.

The chain is built from TRBV5-1 and TRBJ2-1, with a possible D match to TRBD1 (6 bases). The CDR3 length is 16 residues. Germline CDR1 is SGHRS and CDR2 is YFSETQ. Between the trimmed V and J ends, which lost 4 bases and 2 bases, there was a span of 16 bases. CDR3 amino acids: CASSLRTSGAYNEQFF. The CDR3 DNA sequence: TGCGCCAGCAGCCTCCGGACCTCAGGGGCCTACAATGAGCAGTTCTTC.